The 13 T cell receptor beta chains listed next were all sequenced from one sample in a study of hypomethylating agent response in myelodysplastic syndrome. The data were produced by immunoSEQ multiplex PCR, yet TCRdb's version contains in-frame clones alone and is incomplete. The sample yields about 10,000 clones, 75% to 85% seen once. The material sequenced was bone marrow, taken before or after starting hypomethylating agent treatment for myelodysplastic syndrome (not recorded which). Receptors originate from a human donor with myelodysplastic syndrome.

The chain is built from TRBV29-1 and TRBJ1-5; D is perhaps TRBD1 (6 bases). From germline, CDR1 is SQVTM and CDR2 ANQGSEA. The ends were cut back, 5 bases at V and 0 bases at J, with 8 bases in the middle. There are 13 residues in the CDR3. The CDR3 region is CSVQGNSNQPQHF. The DNA of the CDR3 is TGCAGCGTTCAGGGGAATAGCAATCAGCCCCAGCATTTT.

The V gene is TRBV6-1, the J gene TRBJ2-7, with TRBD2 matching 14 bases. CDR1 and CDR2 from the germline V gene are MNHNS and SASEGT. With V trimmed by 4 bases and J by 7 bases, 12 bases remained unmatched. This CDR3 has 17 residues. The CDR3 DNA reads TGTGCCAGCAGTGGGAGACTAGCGGGAGGGCCAGGAGGGGAGCAGTACTTC. This sequence encodes CASSGRLAGGPGGEQYF.

The V call is TRBV11-2, the J call TRBJ2-6, with D uncertain. V was shortened by 1 base and J by 1 base, with 5 bases between the two germline ends. The CDR3 consists of 15 residues. CDR1 is SGHAT and CDR2 is FQNNGV in the germline V gene. CDR3 nucleotide sequence: TGTGCCAGCAGCTTAGGTATATCTGGGGCCAACGTCCTGACTTTC. Its protein is CASSLGISGANVLTF.

The rearrangement joins TRBV19 to TRBJ2-6; D is possibly TRBD2 (5 bases). CDR3 size: 15 residues. The germline CDR1 and CDR2 sequences are LNHDA and SQIVND (reference sequence). Trimming shortened V by 3 bases and J by 0 bases, and 6 bases separated the two germline ends. The CDR3: CASSMEDSGANVLTF. The CDR3, as DNA: TGTGCCAGTAGTATGGAGGACTCTGGGGCCAACGTCCTGACTTTC.

V is TRBV28 and J is TRBJ2-7; possibly TRBD2 for D (5 bases). Trimming took off 7 bases at V and 7 bases at J, with 11 bases between the two ends. This CDR3 comprises 11 residues. The germline gives CDR1 MDHEN, CDR2 SYDVKM. As DNA, the CDR3 is TGTGCCAGCACCTCTCGGGAAGAGCAGTACTTC. Protein sequence: CASTSREEQYF. Full variable domain (outside the CDR3, taken from reference TRBV28 and TRBJ2-7): DVKVTQSSRYLVKRTGEKVFLECVQDMDHENMFWYRQDPGLGLRLIYFSYDVKMKEKGDIPEGYSVSREKKERFSLILESASTNQTSMYLCASTSREEQYFGPGTRLTVT.

The rearrangement uses TRBV19 and TRBJ1-5; D remains ambiguous. V dropped 9 bases and J dropped 0 bases, with 12 bases sitting between them. From germline, CDR1 is LNHDA and CDR2 SQIVND (reference sequence). There are 14 residues in the CDR3. The CDR3 here is CASTTAYSNQPQHF. DNA for the CDR3: TGTGCCAGCACGACGGCGTATAGCAATCAGCCCCAGCATTTT.

V gene TRBV6-1 combines with J gene TRBJ1-2; possibly TRBD1 for D (5 bases). The CDR3 has 14 amino acids. Looked up from germline, CDR1 is MNHNS and CDR2 is SASEGT. V was cut by 9 bases and J by 0 bases, with 14 bases left in between. This chain's CDR3 is CASTRGAANYGYTF. CDR3 DNA sequence: TGTGCCAGTACCCGGGGCGCCGCTAACTATGGCTACACCTTC.

The chain uses TRBV29-1 and TRBJ2-7; D perhaps matches TRBD2 (5 bases). The CDR3 covers 13 residues. Trimming stripped 3 bases from V and 6 bases from J, with 15 bases between. The germline V gene encodes CDR1 SQVTM and CDR2 ANQGSEA. The CDR3 nucleotides read TGCAGCGTTGAGGGAGTCGGGGTATCCGAGCAGTACTTC. Translating it yields CSVEGVGVSEQYF.

V is TRBV18 and J is TRBJ2-3; D remains ambiguous. V was pared by 3 bases and J by 5 bases, with 3 bases between. This CDR3 is 11 amino acids long. CDR1 is KGHSH and CDR2 is LQKENI in the germline V gene. CDR3 amino acids: CASSPQDTQYF. DNA of the CDR3: TGTGCCAGCTCACCTCAAGATACGCAGTATTTT.

J is TRBJ1-2 and V is TRBV30; D remains unclear. The V gene's germline CDR1 is GTSNPN and CDR2 SVGIG (reference sequence). The CDR3 is 13 amino acids. The V and J ends lost 1 base and 6 bases respectively, with 12 bases between them. The CDR3 protein is CAWSGRSWDGYTF. CDR3 sequence (DNA): TGTGCCTGGAGTGGGAGGTCCTGGGATGGCTACACCTTC.

The chain carries TRBV5-4 and TRBJ2-5, with D possibly matching TRBD1 (5 bases). The CDR3 is 13 residues long. Germline V lookup: CDR1 SGHNT, CDR2 YYREEE (reference sequence). V was clipped by 0 bases and J by 4 bases, with 7 bases between them. The CDR3 region has the DNA TGTGCCAGCAGCTTGGACAGGTTAGAGACCCAGTACTTC. This translates into CASSLDRLETQYF.

The V and J genes are TRBV4-1 and TRBJ2-1; possible D gene TRBD1, 5 bases. The CDR3 is 16 residues long. Trimming stripped 2 bases from V and 5 bases from J, with 16 bases between. CDR1 and CDR2 from the germline V gene are MGHRA and YSYEKL. As DNA, the CDR3 is TGCGCCAGCAGCCAACATCAGGGAAATATTAACAATGAGCAGTTCTTC. Translation gives CASSQHQGNINNEQFF.

The genes are TRBV5-1 and TRBJ1-2; tentatively, D is TRBD1 (5 bases). CDR1 is SGHRS and CDR2 is YFSETQ in the germline V gene. The CDR3 has 15 amino acids. Trimming left V 0 bases short and J 4 bases short, with 13 bases between. CDR3 residues: CASSLGANGGYGYTF. For the CDR3, the DNA is TGCGCCAGCAGCTTGGGGGCAAACGGGGGCTATGGCTACACCTTC.